This T cell receptor beta chain was profiled in a study of graft-versus-host responses after intestinal transplantation. Study details: Each patient got anti-thymocyte globulin induction, then tacrolimus and steroids for around three years. Overall study findings and caveats: GvH clonotypes were identified within recipient marrow, with a subset emerging first in ileum or blood.

Here immunoSEQ multiplex PCR was the method, and the copy in TCRdb shows in-frame clones only, minus some. Of 80,000 to 95,000 clones in the sample, about 92% were seen once. Germline V CDR1 and CDR2: LGHNA, YSLEER. The CDR3 has 15 residues. Trimming took 4 bases from V and 1 from J; bases not matched to a gene: 3. With regard to this clone: The antigen is undetermined. The CDR3 does not close with the conserved phenylalanine or tryptophan, likely indicating a read error.

The specimen was unstimulated CD8+ T cells sorted from spleen or lymph node cells, collected before intestinal transplant. This chain joins TRBV4-3 and TRBJ2-7; TRBD2 agrees at 11 bases. This sequence was found in a human donor who received an intestinal transplant. The CDR3 loop reads CASSLRLAGSYEQYL. The CDR3 DNA reads as TGCGCCAGCAGCCTTAGACTAGCGGGGTCCTACGAGCAGTACCTC.